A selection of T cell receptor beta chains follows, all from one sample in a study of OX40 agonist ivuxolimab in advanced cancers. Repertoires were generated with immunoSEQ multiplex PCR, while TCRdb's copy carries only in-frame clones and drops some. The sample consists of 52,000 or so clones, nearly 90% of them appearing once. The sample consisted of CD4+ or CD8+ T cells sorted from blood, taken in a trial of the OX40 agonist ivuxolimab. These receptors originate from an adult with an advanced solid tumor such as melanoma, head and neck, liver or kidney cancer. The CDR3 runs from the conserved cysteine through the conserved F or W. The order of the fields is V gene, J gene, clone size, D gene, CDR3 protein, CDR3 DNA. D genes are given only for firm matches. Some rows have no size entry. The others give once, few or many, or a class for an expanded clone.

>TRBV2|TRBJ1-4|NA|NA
CASSARSEKLFF
TGTGCCAGCAGTGCACGATCAGAAAAACTGTTTTTT
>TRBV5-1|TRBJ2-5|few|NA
CASSLTGQIQETQYF
TGCGCCAGCAGCTTAACCGGGCAGATTCAAGAGACCCAGTACTTC
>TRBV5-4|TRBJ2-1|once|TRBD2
CASSPAASGRGVNEQFF
TGTGCCAGCAGCCCTGCGGCTAGCGGGAGAGGTGTAAATGAGCAGTTCTTC
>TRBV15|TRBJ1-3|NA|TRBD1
CATSLSGTVPSGNTIYF
TGTGCCACCAGCTTATCCGGGACAGTCCCCTCTGGAAACACCATATATTTT
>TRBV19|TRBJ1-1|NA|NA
CASSLDTVGEAFF
TGTGCCAGTAGCCTTGACACGGTGGGGGAAGCTTTCTTT
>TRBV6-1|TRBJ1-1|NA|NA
CASTLNTAGEAFF
TGTGCCAGCACATTAAACACGGCCGGGGAAGCTTTCTTT
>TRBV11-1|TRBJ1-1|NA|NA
CASSQPDRRGTEAFF
TGTGCCAGCAGCCAACCAGACAGGAGGGGGACTGAAGCTTTCTTT
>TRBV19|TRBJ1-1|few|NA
CASSIVAGSTEAFF
TGTGCCAGTAGTATAGTAGCAGGTAGTACTGAAGCTTTCTTT
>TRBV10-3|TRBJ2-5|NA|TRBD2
CAISESTSGTSGSKETQYF
TGTGCCATCAGTGAGTCGACCTCCGGGACTAGCGGGAGTAAAGAGACCCAGTACTTC
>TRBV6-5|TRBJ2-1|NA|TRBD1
CASSYWATGHYEQFF
TGTGCCAGCAGTTACTGGGCGACAGGGCATTATGAGCAGTTCTTC
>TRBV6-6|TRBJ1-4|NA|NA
CASSYSNREKLFF
TGTGCCAGCAGTTACTCGAACAGGGAAAAACTGTTTTTT
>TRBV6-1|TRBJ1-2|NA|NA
CASSEEVRRGYTF
TGTGCCAGCAGTGAAGAAGTCCGGAGGGGCTACACCTTC
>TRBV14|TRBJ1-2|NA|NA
CASSQSDLGGYTF
TGTGCCAGCAGCCAATCCGACCTTGGGGGCTACACCTTC
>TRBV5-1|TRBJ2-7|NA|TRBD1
CASSLAGTGAYEQYF
TGCGCCAGCAGCTTGGCCGGGACAGGGGCCTACGAGCAGTACTTC
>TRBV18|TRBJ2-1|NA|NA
CASSFPGRSNEQFF
TGTGCCAGCTCATTTCCAGGGAGAAGCAATGAGCAGTTCTTC
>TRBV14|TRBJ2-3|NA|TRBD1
CASSLRQGTDTQYF
TGTGCCAGCAGCCTCCGACAGGGGACAGATACGCAGTATTTT
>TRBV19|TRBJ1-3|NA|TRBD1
CASSIGRQGPSGNTIYF
TGTGCCAGTAGTATAGGCCGACAGGGTCCCTCTGGAAACACCATATATTTT
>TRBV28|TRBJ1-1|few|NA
CASSLLDTEAFF
TGTGCCAGCAGTTTACTCGACACTGAAGCTTTCTTT
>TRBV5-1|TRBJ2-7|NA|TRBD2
CASQESGAGAYEQYF
TGCGCCAGTCAGGAGAGTGGGGCGGGAGCCTACGAGCAGTACTTC
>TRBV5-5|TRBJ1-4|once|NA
CASSQPGTRNEKLFF
TGTGCCAGCAGCCAGCCGGGGACACGTAATGAAAAACTGTTTTTT
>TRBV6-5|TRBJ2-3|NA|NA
CASSYRRATDTQYF
TGTGCCAGCAGTTACCGGAGGGCGACAGATACGCAGTATTTT
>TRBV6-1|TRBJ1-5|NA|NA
CASSERLGMSNQPQHF
TGTGCCAGCAGCGAAAGATTGGGGATGAGCAATCAGCCCCAGCATTTT
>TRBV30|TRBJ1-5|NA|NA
CAWSVRLGETQHF
TGTGCCTGGAGTGTACGACTCGGCGAGACCCAGCATTTT
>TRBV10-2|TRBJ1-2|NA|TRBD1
CAINDAGGSNGYTF
TGCGCCATCAATGACGCAGGGGGATCTAATGGCTACACCTTC
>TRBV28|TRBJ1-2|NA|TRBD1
CASRFTGTGGFFGYTF
TGTGCCAGCCGGTTTACCGGGACAGGGGGCTTCTTTGGCTACACCTTC
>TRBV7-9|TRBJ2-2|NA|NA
CASRLDPATGELFF
TGTGCCAGCAGACTCGACCCCGCCACCGGGGAGCTGTTTTTT
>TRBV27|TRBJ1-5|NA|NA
CASSQGTLQPQHF
TGTGCCAGCAGTCAAGGGACACTTCAGCCCCAGCATTTT
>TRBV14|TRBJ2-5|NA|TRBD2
CASSQDLAGIETQYF
TGTGCCAGCAGCCAAGACCTAGCGGGGATTGAGACCCAGTACTTC
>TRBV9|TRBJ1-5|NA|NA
CASSRGASQPQHF
TGTGCCAGCAGCCGGGGGGCAAGTCAGCCCCAGCATTTT
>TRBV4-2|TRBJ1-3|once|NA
CASSQDTTALTGNTIYF
TGTGCCAGCAGCCAAGATACAACCGCCTTGACGGGAAACACCATATATTTT
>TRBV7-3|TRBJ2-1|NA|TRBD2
CASSLGGTSGYNEQFF
TGTGCCAGCAGCTTAGGAGGGACTAGCGGATACAATGAGCAGTTCTTC
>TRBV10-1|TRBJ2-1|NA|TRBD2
CASSEETSFKYNEQFF
TGCGCCAGCAGTGAGGAGACTAGCTTCAAATACAATGAGCAGTTCTTC
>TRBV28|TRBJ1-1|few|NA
CASSLFAGDTEAFF
TGTGCCAGCAGTTTGTTCGCAGGGGACACTGAAGCTTTCTTT
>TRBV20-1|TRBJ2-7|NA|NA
CSGGSYEQYF
TGCAGTGGGGGGTCCTACGAGCAGTACTTC
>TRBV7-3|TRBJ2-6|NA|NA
CASSLAGPGANVLTF
TGTGCCAGCAGCTTAGCAGGGCCTGGGGCCAACGTCCTGACTTTC
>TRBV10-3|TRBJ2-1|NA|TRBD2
CAISVAGGYNEQFF
TGTGCCATCAGTGTTGCGGGGGGGTACAATGAGCAGTTCTTC
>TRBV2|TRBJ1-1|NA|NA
CASSEATEAFF
TGTGCCAGCAGTGAGGCAACTGAAGCTTTCTTT
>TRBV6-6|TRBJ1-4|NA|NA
CASTVPGEKLFF
TGTGCCAGCACCGTGCCAGGTGAAAAACTGTTTTTT
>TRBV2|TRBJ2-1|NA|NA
CASGRGEVHEQFF
TGTGCCAGCGGGAGAGGGGAGGTACATGAGCAGTTCTTC
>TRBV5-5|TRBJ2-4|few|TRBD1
CASSLGGQGKASLAKNIQYF
TGTGCCAGCAGCCTAGGGGGACAGGGGAAGGCTAGTCTGGCCAAAAACATTCAGTACTTC
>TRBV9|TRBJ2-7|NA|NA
CASSEKGWSNEQYF
TGTGCCAGCAGCGAAAAGGGGTGGTCAAACGAGCAGTACTTC
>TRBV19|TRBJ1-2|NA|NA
CASSFAVNYGYTF
TGTGCCAGTAGCTTCGCGGTTAACTATGGCTACACCTTC
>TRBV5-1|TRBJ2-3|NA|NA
CASSLFRTGGSTDTQYF
TGCGCCAGCAGCTTGTTTAGAACGGGTGGTAGCACAGATACGCAGTATTTT
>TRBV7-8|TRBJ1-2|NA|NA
CASSPAGSNYGYTF
TGTGCCAGCAGCCCAGCTGGGAGTAACTATGGCTACACCTTC
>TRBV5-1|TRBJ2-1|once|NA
CASSLGDRTVNEQFF
TGCGCCAGCAGCTTGGGGGACCGGACGGTTAATGAGCAGTTCTTC
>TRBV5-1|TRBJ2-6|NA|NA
CASSLGRQGSSGANVLTF
TGCGCCAGCAGCTTGGGCCGGCAGGGAAGCTCTGGGGCCAACGTCCTGACTTTC
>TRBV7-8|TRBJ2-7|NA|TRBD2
CASSLAGGLAGALNEQYF
TGTGCCAGCAGCTTAGCGGGGGGGCTAGCGGGAGCTCTGAACGAGCAGTACTTC
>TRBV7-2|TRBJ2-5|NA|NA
CASSLVDETQYF
TGTGCCAGCAGCTTGGTGGATGAGACCCAGTACTTC
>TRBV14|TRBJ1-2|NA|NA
CASSPGAGYTF
TGTGCCAGCAGCCCCGGGGCCGGCTACACCTTC
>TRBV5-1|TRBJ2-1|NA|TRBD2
CASSFSSGGAENEQFF
TGCGCCAGCAGCTTCTCTAGCGGGGGGGCCGAAAATGAGCAGTTCTTC
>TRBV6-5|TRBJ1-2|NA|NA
CASSTTGLNYGYTF
TGTGCCAGCAGTACAACAGGATTAAACTATGGCTACACCTTC
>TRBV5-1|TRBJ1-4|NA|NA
CASSSSGGTNEKLFF
TGCGCCAGCAGCTCGTCGGGGGGCACTAATGAAAAACTGTTTTTT
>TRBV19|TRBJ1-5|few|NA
CASSIPNQPQHF
TGTGCCAGTAGTATCCCGAATCAGCCCCAGCATTTT
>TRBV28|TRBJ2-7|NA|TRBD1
CASLDSDRASSYEQYF
TGTGCCTCACTCGACTCGGACAGGGCGTCATCCTACGAGCAGTACTTC
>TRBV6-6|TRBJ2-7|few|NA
CASNKGLSEQYF
TGTGCCAGCAATAAGGGCCTCAGCGAGCAGTACTTC